This T cell receptor beta chain emerged from a study of human T cells and chemical hapten exposure. In the study overall: Patients, chiefly female, had alopecia areata, totalis or universalis.

One entry per CDR3 protein, called by TCRdb with MiXCR from the RACE reads. The sample yields just under 350,000 distinct CDR3 sequences, under 9% seen once. Broader study findings: Relative to control repertoires, expanded TCRs gave rise to significantly more large CDR3 similarity clusters.

The table lists this clonotype with many counts. The antigen is unknown. An end of the junction does not agree with germline; a read error may underlie this. This CDR3 contains 14 residues. Germline V gene lookup returns CDR1 SGHRS and CDR2 YFSETQ. Time point denoted: patch test 1, 2 weeks after DPC sensitization. This sample's treatment: therapeutic diphenylcyclopropenone sensitization with weekly scalp DPC. The source is a woman aged 18-30 years with alopecia areata. Some clones in this sample may be carry-over from other donors' samples. The rearrangement joins TRBV5-1 to TRBJ2-5; possible D gene TRBD2, 6 bases. Source: whole blood, taken in connection with sensitization to the hapten diphenylcyclopropenone (DPC). CDR3 in amino acids: CASSLGDSQETQYF. As DNA, the CDR3 is TGTGCCAGCAGTTTAGGGGACTCACAAGAGACCCAGTACTTC.